The 2 T cell receptor beta chains listed next were all sequenced from one sample in a study of cytomegalovirus exposure and HLA in healthy donors (dated by TCRdb to about 2017). Library method: the immunoSEQ multiplex PCR assay. For the multiplex PCR, a mixture combining 60 forward primers for TCR Vbeta segments and 13 reverse primers for TCR Jbeta segments was used. TCRdb limited this immuneACCESS table to in-frame rearrangements with V and J called. A share of clones is missing; checked studies link under half to unresolved V genes, and the rest is unexplained. In all, the sample holds approximately 120,000 clones, and 70% to 80% of those were seen once. The leading ten clones occupy about 1.9% of the sample. Sequencing was done on a sample of PBMCs. The receptors here all came from a man aged 50 or older in good health and CMV-seronegative.

V usage is TRBV28 and J usage is TRBJ2-1; 7 positions match TRBD2. CDR1 is MDHEN, CDR2 SYDVKM, per germline. This CDR3 spans 16 amino acids. The V segment lost 5 bases and the J segment 4 bases; nucleotides outside the gene matches: 11. CDR3 bases: TGTGCCAGCAGTGGGGGGGACCAGCGGGGATACAATGAGCAGTTCTTC. Encoded protein: CASSGGDQRGYNEQFF.

The gene calls are TRBV7-6 and TRBJ1-1; D unresolved. The CDR3 loop spans 12 amino acids. The germline CDR1 and CDR2 sequences are SGHVS and FNYEAQ. The ends were cut back, 5 bases at V and 7 bases at J, with 11 bases in the middle. CDR3 region: CASSTVAGEAFF. CDR3 bases: TGTGCCAGCAGCACCGTAGCGGGTGAAGCTTTCTTT.